The source of this TCR beta chain is a study of regulatory T cells in long-lasting Graves disease. Turning to the study itself: More than 5 years of antithyroid drugs with positive TSH receptor antibodies defined persistent Graves' disease.

Time point here: persistent/refractory GD, antithyroid drugs over 5 years with positive TRAb. Isolated PBMC RNA provided the starting material for the TCR library. V was clipped by 6 bases and J by 1 base, with 12 bases between them. The CDR3 runs 14 residues. Germline V gene lookup returns CDR1 ENHRY and CDR2 SYGVKD. Researchers made TCR beta libraries by using iRepertoire HTBI primers and running Arm-PCR on CDR3 regions. TCRdb analysed the multiplex PCR reads with MiXCR anew, one entry per CDR3 protein. The sample records around 400,000 distinct CDR3 sequences, about 21% being singletons. This clonotype appeared many times.

The source was peripheral blood mononuclear cells (PBMCs), collected when the disease was refractory, from a patient treated with antithyroid drugs. The clonotype was recovered from a female donor with Graves disease. This chain uses TRBV10-3 with TRBJ2-5; weak D call: TRBD1 (6 bases). In DNA, the CDR3 is TGTGCCATCAGCCCCCAGGGGTCCCAAGAGACCCAGTACTTC. It is translated as CAISPQGSQETQYF.